Reported below is one T cell receptor beta chain. Its target is not known. This CDR3 has 15 amino acids. Trimming at V came to 0 bases and at J to 10 bases, leaving 8 bases not matched to a gene. Germline loops: CDR1 SGHRS, CDR2 YFSETQ. PCR used 60 Vbeta primers and 13 Jbeta primers. Sequencing was performed with immunoSEQ multiplex PCR; in TCRdb, only in-frame clones are kept and a portion is missing. The profile covers 100,000 to 140,000 clones, with 77% appearing a single time and more than 4% taken by the ten largest. This sample is part of a study of cytomegalovirus exposure and HLA in healthy donors. Overall study context: The early release's HLA-typed donors yielded tens of millions of unique TCRs. Findings and caveats of the study: At a 0.05 false discovery rate, a later analysis found approximately 17,000 TCR beta sequences to be associated with HLA alleles.

The receptor's source is a male donor in good health and CMV-seronegative. Sequencing used PBMCs. The chain employs TRBV5-1 and TRBJ2-1; 9 nucleotides agree with TRBD2. Here the CDR3 reads CASSLDLAGSAEQFF. CDR3 DNA sequence: TGCGCCAGCAGCTTGGACCTAGCGGGGTCGGCGGAGCAGTTCTTC.